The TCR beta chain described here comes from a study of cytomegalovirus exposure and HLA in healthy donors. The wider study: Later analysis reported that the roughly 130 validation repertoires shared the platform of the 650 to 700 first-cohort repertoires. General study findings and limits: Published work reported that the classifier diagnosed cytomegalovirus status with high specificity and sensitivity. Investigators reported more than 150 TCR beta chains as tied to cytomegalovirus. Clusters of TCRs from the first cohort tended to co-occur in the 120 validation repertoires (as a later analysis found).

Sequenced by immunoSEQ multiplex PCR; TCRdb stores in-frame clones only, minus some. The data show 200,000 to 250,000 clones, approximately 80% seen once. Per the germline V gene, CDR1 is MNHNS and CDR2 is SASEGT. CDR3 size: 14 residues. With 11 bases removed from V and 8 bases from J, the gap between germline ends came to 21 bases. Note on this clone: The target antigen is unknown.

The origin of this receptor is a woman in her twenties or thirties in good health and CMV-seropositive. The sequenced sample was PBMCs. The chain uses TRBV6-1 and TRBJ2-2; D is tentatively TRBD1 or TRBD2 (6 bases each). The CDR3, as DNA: TGTGCCCTTCAGGAGGGGGAAGTAACGGGGGAGCTGTTTTTT. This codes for CALQEGEVTGELFF.